This T cell receptor (beta chain) comes out of a study of PD-L1 blockade in urothelial cancer (TCRdb year 2017). For context, the study as a whole: Every patient began therapy in 2014 and was given atezolizumab 1,200 mg intravenously every 3 weeks. Pretreatment tumor samples, along with matched peripheral blood collected serially before and after atezolizumab treatment, underwent TCR sequencing. A median of about 150,000 T cells and around 81,000 unique TCRs was obtained from blood samples, and a median clonality of roughly 0.074 was observed. About nine tenths of the roughly 29 patients were identified as males with urothelial cancer of bladder origin, and a prior smoking history was reported by 18 of 29 patients. Blood samples were analyzed at two time points: 3 weeks after treatment start (second dose) and 6 weeks after treatment start. Durable clinical benefit was defined as a progression-free survival longer than 6 months, and TCR features were additionally tested against progression-free survival and overall survival. Pretreatment blood TCR-seq was available for about 27 patients, at least one posttreatment blood collection was obtained for 25 or so patients, and tumor TCR-seq was available for 25 or so patients. An ECOG performance status of 0 or 1 was recorded for the patients, and 0 to 3 prior chemotherapy regimens had been received by the patients. In the same patients, whole exome sequencing and RNA sequencing of pretreatment tumors were performed in addition to TCR sequencing. An exploratory multi-omic analysis was conducted of the somatic, immune and clinical correlates of response to PD-L1 blockade with atezolizumab in urothelial cancer. Eight or nine patients reached durable clinical benefit, while about 19 patients did not.

Points the paper makes about the study in general: Because the sample size was small (n ≈ 27) and many exploratory analyses were performed, the results are intended to be hypothesis-generating. A pretreatment peripheral blood TCR clonality below the median was linked to improved progression-free and overall survival. Greater expansion of tumor-associated TCR clones in peripheral blood 3 weeks after the start of treatment was observed in patients with durable benefit (n of about 20, p = 0.022).

As regards this clone: The target of this receptor is not known. Base qualities were left out, and no much larger clone turns up one base away.

Interpreted using the paper, the time point label stands for: pretreatment peripheral blood. A cohort of around 28 patients with locally advanced or metastatic urothelial carcinoma, treated at Memorial Sloan Kettering on a trial protocol, was included. Peripheral blood mononuclear cells were collected pretreatment and during treatment, with between 1 and 8 total time points obtained per patient. The Qiagen DNeasy Blood extraction kit was used to purify genomic DNA from total PBMCs and tumor samples. PBMCs were collected pretreatment and during treatment, and were isolated and stored as previously described. V has 0 bases trimmed and J has 4 bases trimmed; junction bases matching no gene number 3. CDR1 and CDR2, per the germline V gene, are LGHNA and YSLEER. From the cysteine up to the phenylalanine, the CDR3 has a length of 15 residues. Left in the record is the CDR3 DNA by itself, 45 bases read in frame from the first base.

To estimate absolute template abundance from read counts, synthetic TCR analog templates were spiked into each PCR. Using the immunoSEQ assay, TCRbeta CDR3 regions were amplified from genomic DNA with bias-controlled V and J gene primers. Sequencing of rearranged TCRbeta segments was done at approximately 20X coverage. On the study's bioinformatics: Sequencing errors were corrected by clustering and CDR3s were annotated against IMGT to assign V, D and J genes. Out-of-frame and stop-codon sequences were excluded, and only productive TCRbeta rearrangements were used in downstream analyses. Clonality was calculated as one minus the Shannon entropy normalized by the log of the number of unique productive sequences. Fisher's exact test with Benjamini-Hochberg correction, at a threshold of adjusted p below 0.01, was used to find clones that differed between time points or between blood and tumor. TCRdb carries this immuneACCESS record with in-frame sequences only. Its versions omit some clonotypes, under half of them owing to an unresolved V gene in the studies checked, with the rest unexplained. V, J and clone size reflect that table, while D and trimming were determined from the DNA. The table for this sample lists under 100,000 clones; 90% of them were counted only once. Under 2% of the sample rests with the top ten.

The sequences come from PBMCs, collected around atezolizumab (anti-PD-L1) treatment. The origin of this receptor is a man between 60 and 75 years old with urothelial cancer. This chain joins TRBV4-3 to TRBJ1-1, with 9 bases matching TRBD1. In nucleotides, the sequence is TGCGCCAGCAGCCAAGAGGGGACAGGGCCCACTGAAGCTTTCTTT. This gives the protein CASSQEGTGPTEAFF.